The entry below describes one T cell receptor (beta chain). Its antigen remains undetermined. No base-level quality is on record; no much larger clone is a single base apart. The CDR3 contains 15 residues, cysteine and phenylalanine counted. Kept here is only the CDR3 DNA, which spans 45 bases and is read in frame from base 1. V loses 5 bases at its end and J loses 4 bases; junction bases beyond the gene matches: 5. The germline V gene gives CDR1 as KGHSH and CDR2 as LQKENI. The data were taken from a study of T cell responses to AZD1222 COVID-19 vaccine (dated by TCRdb to 2020 to 2022). Concerning the study at large: TCR sequencing was performed for about 240 trial participants, of whom around 200 were given two doses of AZD1222 and roughly 25 were given two doses of MenACWY control vaccine. Trial participants were enrolled by age into 18-55, 56-69 and 70-plus year subgroups, with approximately 150, 30 and 60 TCR-sequenced participants respectively. General conclusions and limits of the study: A significant rise in spike-specific TCR breadth and depth was observed after two AZD1222 doses relative to day 0 and relative to MenACWY recipients. Vaccine-associated CD4 TCRs spanned the whole spike protein, with dominant responses in regions 160-218 and 743-854. Only five or six AZD1222 recipients were SARS-CoV-2 seropositive at baseline, limiting conclusions about previously exposed vaccinees. Nearly half of unique spike-specific TCRs reportedly recognized epitopes outside regions mutated in the B.1.351 and B.1.1.7 variants. The 56-69-year group was small, and its depth increase did not reach significance, likely because of low power. Because no day 14 peak-response samples were available, the repertoires could be characterized only after the peak T cell response. Participants were mostly white British and included more females than males, and it was suggested by the authors that clonal diversity may have been underestimated.

The CDR3 regions of human TCRbeta chains were analyzed by immunosequencing. As for the authors' bioinformatics: Repertoire TCRs were checked for matches against a reference library of SARS-CoV-2-specific TCRs that had been generated using the MIRA antigen-specificity platform. Breadth was defined as the fraction of unique TCRs that were SARS-CoV-2-associated. Depth was defined as the fraction of total T cells that were SARS-CoV-2-associated. Using the MIRA data, each spike-specific TCR was mapped to the spike region that the TCR reacts to and placed in a CD4 or CD8 class. Log10-transformed breadth and depth values were compared by one-way ANOVA with Sidak's multiple comparisons tests. This immuneACCESS table, as held by TCRdb, lists in-frame sequences with V and J called but not all clones. Of the missing ones, under half trace to an unresolved V gene in checked studies; the others have no known cause. That table gives V, J and clone size, and the DNA gave D and trimming. In this sample the table shows approximately 110,000 clones, 80% to 90% of which occur a single time. Approximately 40% of the sample lies in the top ten.

The time point label for this specimen denotes: about 28 days (+/-7) after the second vaccine dose. AZD1222 recipients given second doses at about 4 weeks or at about 12 weeks were pooled, since spike-specific TCR depth and breadth were not found to differ between the two schedules. Samples from vaccinated people were obtained from the UK trials COV001 and COV002, which included a single-blind randomized controlled phase 2/3 trial of AZD1222 (ChAdOx1 nCoV-19) in healthy adults. For TCRbeta chain sequencing, PBMC samples from trial participants were taken at day 0 and at day 28 after the second dose.

The material was peripheral blood, obtained 28 days after the second AZD1222 dose. This sequence was found in an adult who received the AZD1222 COVID-19 vaccine. This chain is built from TRBV18 and TRBJ2-1, and TRBD2 matches 10 of the central bases. The CDR3 protein is CASSAPLAGYNEQFF. The nucleotide sequence is given as TGTGCCAGCTCAGCTCCACTAGCGGGGTACAATGAGCAGTTCTTC.